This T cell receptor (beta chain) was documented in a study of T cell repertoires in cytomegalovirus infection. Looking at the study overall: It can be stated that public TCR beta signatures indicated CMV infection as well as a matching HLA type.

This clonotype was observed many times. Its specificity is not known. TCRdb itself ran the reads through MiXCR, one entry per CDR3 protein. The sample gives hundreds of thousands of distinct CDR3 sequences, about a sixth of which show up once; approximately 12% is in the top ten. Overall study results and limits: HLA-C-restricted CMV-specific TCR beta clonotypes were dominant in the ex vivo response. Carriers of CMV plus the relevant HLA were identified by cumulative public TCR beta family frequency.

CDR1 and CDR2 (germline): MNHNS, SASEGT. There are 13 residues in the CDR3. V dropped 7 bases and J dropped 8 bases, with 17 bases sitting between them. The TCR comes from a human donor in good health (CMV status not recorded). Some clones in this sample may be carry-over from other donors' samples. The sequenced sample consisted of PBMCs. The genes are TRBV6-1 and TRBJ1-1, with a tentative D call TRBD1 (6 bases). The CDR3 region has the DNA TGTGCCAGCACGAGGGGGGGCGTGGGGGAAGCTTTCTTT. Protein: CASTRGGVGEAFF.